This paragraph reports one T cell receptor (beta chain). This sample is part of a study of blood T cell repertoires in COVID-19. Study context: COVID-19 samples from acute and convalescent phases originated in the United States, Italy and Spain.

Sequencing was performed with immunoSEQ multiplex PCR; in TCRdb, only in-frame clones are kept and a portion is missing. The table includes just over 50,000 clones, more than 85% detected once. What was sequenced was peripheral blood. The clonotype was recovered from a human donor with active COVID-19. The donor label of this sample is uncertain.

Here the CDR3 DNA reads TGTGCCAGCAGCTCGGACAGGGCAACTAATGAAAAACTGTTTTTT. Protein sequence: CASSSDRATNEKLFF. This chain links TRBV5-4 with TRBJ1-4, with 8 bases aligning to TRBD1. This CDR3 is built from 15 residues. The germline V gene encodes CDR1 SGHNT and CDR2 YYREEE (reference sequence). After removal of 3 bases from V and 0 bases from J, the junction contained 1 base not matched to a gene.